This TCR beta chain stems from a study of blood T cells in healthy people across ages. Donors ranged from 6 to 90 years old and were healthy Caucasians in Russia. Each donor had around 10 milliliters of peripheral blood drawn. No fewer than 5 micrograms of total RNA were isolated from every sample. Alongside a J-beta primer mix, a sample-barcoded 5' primer served in a second PCR lasting 7 to 11 cycles. TCRdb itself ran the 5' RACE reads through MiXCR, one entry per CDR3 protein. The sample includes hundreds of thousands of distinct CDR3 sequences, roughly 60% of them seen just once. The CDR3 covers 15 residues. The germline V and J ends were trimmed by 6 bases and 0 bases, with 12 bases remaining between them. The germline CDR1 and CDR2 sequences are LNHDA and SQIVND (reference sequence).

The TCR was taken from a man in his thirties or forties in good health. The chain is built from TRBV19 and TRBJ2-1; the D is unclear. The sample was blood. CDR3 amino acids: CASSPSVYSYNEQFF. DNA of the CDR3: TGTGCCAGTAGCCCCAGCGTCTACTCCTACAATGAGCAGTTCTTC.